The present T cell receptor beta chain was sequenced within a study of T cell responses to AZD1222 COVID-19 vaccine. The CDR3 has 15 amino acids. Germline CDR1 reads MNHNS; CDR2 reads SASEGT. V lost 2 bases and J lost 5, with 13 bases in between. As to this clone: Its specificity is not known.

Study conclusions and caveats: Just 5 to 7 people given AZD1222 tested seropositive at baseline. Two AZD1222 administrations were followed by greater Spike-specific TCR breadth and depth. It should be noted that donors were predominantly white British and more often female, and clonal diversity was possibly underestimated.

The protocol was immunoSEQ multiplex PCR, while the TCRdb copy is restricted to in-frame clones and leaves out a portion. The sample holds approximately 110,000 clones, roughly 90% seen once. Second-dose intervals of approximately 4 or approximately 12 weeks were pooled. The sample here was peripheral blood, taken 28 days after the second AZD1222 dose. The receptor was isolated from an adult who received the AZD1222 COVID-19 vaccine. The rearrangement links TRBV6-1 to TRBJ1-5; D is uncertain. In DNA, the CDR3 is TGTGCCAGCAGTGAATCCCCTGGAAGGGATCAGCCCCAGCATTTT. Translation: CASSESPGRDQPQHF.